Below are 19 T cell receptor beta chains sequenced from a single sample in a study of CD4 T cells in relation to SARS-CoV-2 and coronaviruses. Before the COVID-19 pandemic, during about 2010-2018, CD4+ T cells were taken from unexposed donors. Isolation of CD4+ T cells took place after roughly nine days in culture. The table came from immunoSEQ multiplex PCR; TCRdb's copy has only in-frame clones and leaves some out. This repertoire shows some 11,000 clones, 80% to 90% found once; its top ten account for roughly 17%. These receptors have no identified antigens. Material: CD4+ T cells from PBMCs, cultured in vitro. These receptor sequences come from a human donor in good health.

This clone appeared once. The gene calls are TRBV7-2 and TRBJ1-1; 8 nucleotides align to TRBD1. The CDR3 sequence is 13 residues long. Germline V lookup: CDR1 SGHTA, CDR2 FQGNSA. The V and J ends lost 5 bases and 5 bases, in that order; junction bases with no gene match: 4. The CDR3 bases are TGTGCCAGCAGCCCACAGGGGGGTACTGAAGCTTTCTTT. It codes for CASSPQGGTEAFF. The full variable domain, in which reference TRBV7-2 and TRBJ1-1 provide the parts outside the CDR3, is GAGVSQSPSNKVTEKGKDVELRCDPISGHTALYWYRQSLGQGLEFLIYFQGNSAPDKSGLPSDRFSAERTGGSVSTLTIQRTQQEDSAVYLCASSPQGGTEAFFGQGTRLTVV.

This sequence joins TRBV2 and TRBJ2-2; 11 bases line up with TRBD1. Trimming cost V 7 bases and J 4 bases; bases outside gene matches: 8. The CDR3 is 16 amino acids. The V gene's germline CDR1 is SNHLY and CDR2 FYNNEI. CDR3 loop: CASTEQGQGGTGELFF. The DNA for the CDR3 is TGTGCCAGCACAGAACAGGGACAGGGGGGCACCGGGGAGCTGTTTTTT.

This rearrangement joins TRBV5-4 to TRBJ1-1, with 7 bases fitting TRBD1. Trimming took 4 bases from V and 4 from J; bases not matched to a gene: 13. The CDR3 is 16 residues long. Germline V gives CDR1 SGHNT, CDR2 YYREEE (reference sequence). Written as DNA, the CDR3 is TGTGCCAGCAGCCCGGTGGGACAGACAGCTTCCACTGAAGCTTTCTTT. This encodes CASSPVGQTASTEAFF.

This clone was observed a single time. This chain links TRBV7-8 with TRBJ2-1; TRBD2 aligns across 7 bases. This CDR3 has 15 residues. The junction had 5 bases not matched to a gene; V was cut back by 2 bases and J by 4 bases. In germline, CDR1 is SGHVS, CDR2 FQNEAQ. In nucleotides, the CDR3 is TGTGCCAGCAGCTTAAGCCTAGCGGTTTACAATGAGCAGTTCTTC. Its protein is CASSLSLAVYNEQFF.

This clone was counted between two and nine times. The rearrangement uses TRBV11-3 and TRBJ2-7; no clear D. Germline V lookup: CDR1 SGHNT, CDR2 YENEEA. The CDR3 is 13 residues long. V lost 1 base to trimming and J lost 1 base, with 5 bases between them. The CDR3 here is CASSLVRSYEQYF. The CDR3 DNA sequence: TGTGCCAGCAGCTTAGTGAGGTCCTACGAGCAGTACTTC.

This clone occurred once. The rearrangement joins TRBV5-1 to TRBJ2-1; TRBD2 matches 13 bases. The CDR3 has 15 residues. The ends lost 4 bases at V and 7 bases at J; junction bases unmatched: 5. Germline lookup yields CDR1 SGHRS and CDR2 YFSETQ. CDR3 bases: TGCGCCAGCAGCCGGGGGACTAGCGGGGTTAATGAGCAGTTCTTC. Its protein is CASSRGTSGVNEQFF.

This chain uses TRBV7-9 with TRBJ2-2; D is unclear. Trimming removed 2 bases from V and 1 base from J, with 14 bases in between. The germline V gene has CDR1 SEHNR and CDR2 FQNEAQ (reference sequence). This CDR3 region has 17 residues. CDR3 sequence: CASSLFIFAENTGELFF. CDR3 coding DNA: TGTGCCAGCAGCTTATTTATCTTCGCGGAGAACACCGGGGAGCTGTTTTTT.

The genes are TRBV5-6 and TRBJ1-4; 7 positions match TRBD1. Germline lookup yields CDR1 SGHDT and CDR2 YYEEEE. This CDR3 is built from 15 residues. The V gene end was trimmed by 0 bases and the J gene end by 7 bases; junction bases not matched to a gene: 6. CDR3 sequence (DNA): TGTGCCAGCAGCTTGGGAGACAGGGATCTTGAAAAACTGTTTTTT. Protein product: CASSLGDRDLEKLFF.

The rearrangement joins TRBV5-6 to TRBJ2-7; D may match TRBD1 or TRBD2 (5 bases each). CDR3 length equals 13 residues. The V end was cut by 3 bases, the J end by 3 bases, with 10 bases between. Germline CDR1 and CDR2: SGHDT and YYEEEE. CDR3 bases: TGTGCCAGCAGCTCTACGGGACGCTACGAGCAGTACTTC. Amino acids: CASSSTGRYEQYF.

The V call is TRBV6-2 or TRBV6-3, the J call TRBJ2-3; a weak D match, TRBD2 (5 bases). V was cut by 6 bases and J by 3 bases, with 13 bases left in between. The V gene's germline CDR1 is MNHEY and CDR2 SVGEGT. This CDR3 has 14 residues. The CDR3 region is CASSPETKTDTQYF. The CDR3 bases are TGTGCCAGCAGCCCGGAGACTAAAACAGATACGCAGTATTTT.

The chain carries TRBV9 and TRBJ2-2; possible D gene TRBD2, 7 bases. The V end was cut by 3 bases, the J end by 5 bases, with 11 bases between. The CDR3 has 14 residues. Germline V lookup: CDR1 SGDLS, CDR2 YYNGEE. The CDR3 region is CASSGGRGTGELFF. The CDR3 nucleotides read TGTGCCAGCAGCGGGGGGAGGGGGACCGGGGAGCTGTTTTTT.

The J gene is TRBJ2-5, the V gene TRBV29-1; 8 nucleotides match TRBD2. Germline assignment: CDR1 SQVTM and CDR2 ANQGSEA. V shed 6 bases, J shed 2 bases, and the junction held 11 bases outside the gene matches. The CDR3 has 15 residues. The CDR3 nucleotides are TGCAGCGTAAATAAGCGGGAGTTGCGGCAAGAGACCCAGTACTTC. Translation gives CSVNKRELRQETQYF.

The chain uses TRBV7-2 and TRBJ1-2; TRBD1 aligns across 12 bases. The CDR3 spans 19 residues. J gave up 2 bases and V 1 base, and 11 bases lay outside the gene matches. Germline V CDR1 and CDR2: SGHTA, FQGNSA. Written as DNA, the CDR3 is TGTGCCAGCAGCTTAGTATCCGGGACAGGGGGCTCCCTAAACTATGGCTACACCTTC. Translated, it gives CASSLVSGTGGSLNYGYTF.

The chain joins TRBV18 to TRBJ2-1; TRBD2 agrees at 13 bases. Germline V CDR1 and CDR2: KGHSH, LQKENI. The CDR3 is 19 residues long. V lost 2 bases to trimming and J lost 7 bases; unmatched junction nucleotides: 14. CDR3 amino acids: CASSPISRGGLAGANEQFF. The CDR3 DNA is TGTGCCAGCTCACCAATCAGCAGGGGAGGACTAGCGGGAGCGAATGAGCAGTTCTTC.

V usage is TRBV6-5 and J usage is TRBJ2-7; possible D gene TRBD2, 5 bases. CDR1 and CDR2 from the germline V gene are MNHEY and SVGAGI. The CDR3 extends over 14 amino acids. Trimming left V 6 bases short and J 1 base short, with 13 bases between. In DNA form, the CDR3 reads TGTGCCAGCAGGGTCGGACTTGGGTCCTACGAGCAGTACTTC. Residues: CASRVGLGSYEQYF.

This chain connects TRBV11-2 to TRBJ1-2; D call uncertain. V was trimmed by 5 bases and J by 7 bases, leaving 17 bases between them. Germline CDR1 and CDR2: SGHAT and FQNNGV. The CDR3 contains 14 residues. CDR3 nucleotide sequence: TGTGCCAGCAGCAACATCCGGGCGGAAGGTGGCTACACCTTC. It translates to CASSNIRAEGGYTF.

The chain uses TRBV25-1 and TRBJ2-5; TRBD1 or TRBD2 may be the D gene (6 bases each). Trimming pared 10 bases from V and 5 bases from J, leaving 14 bases between. CDR1 is MGHDK, CDR2 SYGVNS, per germline. This CDR3 comprises 12 residues. The CDR3 loop is CAISRGGETQYF. DNA of the CDR3: TGTGCCATCTCCAGAGGGGGGGAGACCCAGTACTTC.

This sequence joins TRBV6-5 and TRBJ2-1; TRBD2 matches 8 bases. Trimming at V came to 11 bases and at J to 5 bases, leaving 14 bases not matched to a gene. Germline V CDR1 and CDR2: MNHEY, SVGAGI. The CDR3 runs 15 residues. CDR3 DNA sequence: TGTGCCTGCGGGAGGACCACCGGCCGCAACAATGAGCAGTTCTTC. Its translation: CACGRTTGRNNEQFF.

The J gene is TRBJ2-2, the V gene TRBV7-2, with a possible D match to TRBD1 (5 bases). CDR1 SGHTA and CDR2 FQGNSA come from the germline V gene. This CDR3 contains 14 residues. Trimming cost V 6 bases and J 4 bases, with 12 bases left between them. The CDR3 sequence is CASSSQASTGELFF. DNA of the CDR3: TGTGCCAGCAGTTCACAGGCGAGCACCGGGGAGCTGTTTTTT.